This paragraph reports one T cell receptor (beta chain). The CDR3 has 12 residues. Per the germline V gene, CDR1 is KGHSH and CDR2 is LQKENI. Trimming took off 3 bases at V and 5 bases at J, with 5 bases between the two ends. This entry is derived from a study of blood T cell repertoires in COVID-19. Study information: The United States, Italy and Spain were the sources of the acute and convalescent COVID-19 samples. The cDNA or gDNA used as material had been derived from T cells, B-cell-depleted T cells, or PBMCs.

Authors' processing steps: For nucleated cells, counts were estimated from reference gene primer amplification. Assay used: immunoSEQ multiplex PCR; TCRdb lists only in-frame clones, some missing. V and J calls and clone size are given by that table; D and trimming were obtained from the DNA. The table has about 100,000 clones, approximately 88% seen once. V gene TRBV18 combines with J gene TRBJ2-1; no definite D call. The sequenced sample was peripheral blood. The sequence was obtained from a human donor in a cohort sampled during active COVID-19. CDR3 sequence: CASSPADNEQFF. CDR3 sequence (DNA): TGTGCCAGCTCACCCGCGGACAATGAGCAGTTCTTC.